This T cell receptor beta chain was recovered during a study of human T cells and chemical hapten exposure (dated by TCRdb to about 2021). With regard to the full study: For sensitization, 2% DPC in acetone was applied to a roughly 2 cm by roughly 2 cm area of upper inner arm skin. Patch tests used Finn chambers with 0.01% DPC on the upper back, scored after 6 days by International Contact Dermatitis Research Group standards. For TCR sequencing, blood came from 25 to 30 alopecia patients at anywhere from one to four time points (pre-sensitization, 2, 6 and 24 weeks). The study tracked peripheral blood TCR repertoire changes in vivo during primary and secondary sensitization to the hapten diphenylcyclopropenone (DPC) in alopecia patients. Throughout the study period of 20 to 30 weeks, patients also received therapeutic DPC doses to the scalp every week. Patient blood was sampled pre-sensitization (week 0) and at 2, 6 and about 24 weeks after DPC sensitization. Most of the patients in the cohort were female, and the cohort covered alopecia areata with under or over 50% scalp involvement, alopecia totalis and alopecia universalis. The libraries were sequenced as a pool, and the TCR yield per sample differed mostly because of small variations in library volumes within the pool. Study-level results and caveats: Significantly more large CDR3 similarity clusters were formed by expanded TCRs than by pre-sensitization or healthy control sets, consistent with antigen-driven responses. The number of PT1 expanded TCRs positively correlated with patch test score, significant at thresholds 8, 16 and 32 but not 4. Repeated subsampling changed both the strength of the expansion versus patch-test correlation and the threshold at which that correlation became significant. Because all patients had alopecia, a presumed autoimmune disease, the immune response of the patients might differ from that of healthy individuals. The number of TCRs above 1 in 1000 frequency did not change with DPC sensitization; there was no evidence of global repertoire structure alterations.

Reading the label with the study, this specimen's time point is: patch test 2, 6 weeks after DPC sensitization. Reading the label with the study, this specimen's treatment or condition is: therapeutic diphenylcyclopropenone sensitization with weekly scalp DPC. Blood at each patch-test visit was drawn before the patch test was applied. Eligible patients were aged 18 to 70, diagnosed with alopecia, deemed suitable for DPC therapy, and excluded if pregnant. Total RNA was isolated from unfractionated whole blood collected in Tempus Blood RNA tubes. CDR1 and CDR2 were assigned from the germline V gene as MNHEY and SVGEGT. The CDR3 starts with the cysteine, ends with the phenylalanine, and has 12 residues. CDR3 DNA is the only sequence kept; it has 36 bases, read in frame from the first base. The V and J ends are trimmed by 2 bases and 6 bases, leaving 8 bases between them. Library construction relied on RACE. Sequenced using a NextSeq 500. During library preparation, unique molecular identifiers were attached to individual cDNA molecules so that TCRs could be counted quantitatively and reproducibly. From each blood RNA sample, both TCR alpha and TCR beta chains were sequenced. As for the authors' bioinformatics: Samples had a median of roughly 87,000 TCRs, with a range from about 20,000 to 690,600. The Decombinator software suite was used to annotate V, J and CDR3 in the TCR reads. For PS versus PT1 abundance plots, all samples were subsampled to the same number of TCRs (28,000). Expanded TCRs were defined as absent before sensitization and observed at least eight times at the 2-week time point. Through fastp at Q25 and MiXCR, TCRdb rebuilt clones from the public reads, retaining in-frame beta chains. Each record represents a unique CDR3 protein, reported with the most common genes and DNA among its rows. It is TCRdb's table, rather than the study itself, that gives the V and J calls and clone size. Counted in this sample were 330,000 or so distinct CDR3 sequences; about 6.3% of them appeared once. The ten largest clones add up to around 6.1% of the sample.

On this clonotype: The clone's antigen remains unknown. Nothing much larger sits one base from this clone, and base qualities are not available.

The source was whole blood, collected in connection with sensitization to the hapten diphenylcyclopropenone (DPC). This TCR was sampled from a woman aged 18-30 years with alopecia areata. Some clones in this sample may be carry-over from other donors' samples. This sequence uses TRBV6-2 or TRBV6-3 and TRBJ2-7; the best D guess is TRBD2, with 6 bases matching. The DNA sequence is TGTGCCAGCAGTTACATCGGGGGCGAGCAGTACTTC. Its product reads: CASSYIGGEQYF.